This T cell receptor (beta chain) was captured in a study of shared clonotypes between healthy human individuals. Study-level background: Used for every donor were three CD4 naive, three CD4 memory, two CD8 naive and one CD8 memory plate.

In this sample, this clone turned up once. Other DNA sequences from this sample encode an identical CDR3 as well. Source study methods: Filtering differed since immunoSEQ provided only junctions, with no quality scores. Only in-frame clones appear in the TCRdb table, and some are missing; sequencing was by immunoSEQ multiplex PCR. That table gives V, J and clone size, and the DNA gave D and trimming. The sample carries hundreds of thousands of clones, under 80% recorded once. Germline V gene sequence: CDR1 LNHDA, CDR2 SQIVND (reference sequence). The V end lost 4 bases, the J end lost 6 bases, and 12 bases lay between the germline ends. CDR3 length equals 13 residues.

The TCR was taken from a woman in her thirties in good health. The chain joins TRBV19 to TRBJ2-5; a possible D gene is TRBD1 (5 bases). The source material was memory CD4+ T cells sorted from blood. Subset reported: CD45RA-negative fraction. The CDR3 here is CASSTQGGKTQYF. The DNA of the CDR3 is TGTGCCAGTAGTACCCAGGGCGGAAAGACCCAGTACTTC.